Listed below are T cell receptor beta chains from one sample, sequenced in a study of control samples from healthy donors and cancer patients. Some clones are missing from TCRdb's copy, which holds only in-frame ones; the method was immunoSEQ multiplex PCR. The table lists about 120,000 clones, around 90% of them singletons, with less than 40% in the top ten. Sequencing was performed on blood. The receptors shown here come from a man in his fifties or sixties in good health. Each CDR3 is given with its conserved first and last residue. Each record gives: clone size, V gene, D gene, CDR3 length, J gene, CDR3 protein, CDR3 DNA. A D gene is named only where the DNA matches it firmly. The size of a clone is reported for some rows only, either as once, few or many, or as a class for expanded clones.

once	TRBV10-3	.	12	TRBJ1-3	CAISERGNTIYF	TGTGCCATCAGTGAGAGGGGAAACACCATATATTTT
.	TRBV5-6	TRBD1	16	TRBJ2-1	CASSLFGRQGANEQFF	TGTGCCAGCAGCCTCTTCGGTAGGCAGGGGGCGAATGAGCAGTTCTTC
.	TRBV6-6	.	14	TRBJ2-5	CASSYSNSGETQYF	TGTGCCAGCAGTTACTCTAATAGTGGCGAGACCCAGTACTTC
few	TRBV9	.	11	TRBJ1-1	CASSPMDEAFF	TGTGCCAGCAGCCCCATGGATGAAGCTTTCTTT
.	TRBV5-1	.	14	TRBJ2-1	CASSPPWGLNEQFF	TGCGCCAGCAGCCCCCCATGGGGGCTCAATGAGCAGTTCTTC
.	TRBV20-1	TRBD1	11	TRBJ1-2	CSAEGADGYTF	TGCAGTGCCGAGGGGGCTGACGGCTACACCTTC
.	TRBV4-1	.	16	TRBJ1-3	CASSQDTGLSGNTIYF	TGCGCCAGCAGCCAAGATACGGGCCTCTCTGGAAACACCATATATTTT
.	TRBV4-3	.	17	TRBJ2-3	CASSQDRQGGPTDTQYF	TGCGCCAGCAGCCAAGACCGACAGGGAGGGCCCACAGATACGCAGTATTTT
few	TRBV11-2	.	15	TRBJ1-1	CASSLEAGMNTEAFF	TGTGCCAGCAGCTTAGAGGCAGGCATGAACACTGAAGCTTTCTTT
.	TRBV7-2	.	13	TRBJ2-4	CASSLERKNIQYF	TGTGCCAGCAGCTTAGAACGGAAAAACATTCAGTACTTC
.	TRBV2	.	12	TRBJ1-2	CASRPQVDGYTF	TGTGCCAGCAGGCCACAGGTCGATGGCTACACCTTC
.	TRBV2	.	14	TRBJ1-1	CASQRDTPAGSAFF	TGTGCCAGCCAAAGGGACACCCCGGCGGGGTCAGCTTTCTTT
.	TRBV6-4	.	15	TRBJ2-6	CASSPGAAGANVLTF	TGTGCCAGCAGCCCCGGTGCGGCTGGGGCCAACGTCCTGACTTTC
.	TRBV18	TRBD2	16	TRBJ2-1	CASSPSSGGSYNEQFF	TGTGCCAGCTCACCAAGTAGCGGGGGATCCTACAATGAGCAGTTCTTC
once	TRBV15	TRBD1	15	TRBJ1-1	CATSRDRGQGLPAFF	TGTGCCACCAGCAGAGATCGAGGACAGGGCCTACCAGCTTTCTTT
few	TRBV20-1	TRBD1	14	TRBJ2-3	CSASKTGGEDTQYF	TGCAGTGCAAGTAAGACAGGGGGCGAAGATACGCAGTATTTT
.	TRBV4-1	TRBD2	16	TRBJ2-7	CASSQGASGLSYEQYF	TGCGCCAGCAGCCAAGGGGCTAGCGGGCTTTCCTACGAGCAGTACTTC
.	TRBV29-1	.	14	TRBJ2-1	CSVSSGTPYNEQFF	TGCAGCGTGTCCAGTGGTACCCCCTACAATGAGCAGTTCTTC
.	TRBV2	.	14	TRBJ1-5	CASSELAFNQPQHF	TGTGCCAGCAGTGAGCTGGCATTCAATCAGCCCCAGCATTTT
.	TRBV9	TRBD1	14	TRBJ1-1	CASSPRTGDTEAFF	TGTGCCAGCAGCCCAAGGACAGGGGATACTGAAGCTTTCTTT
.	TRBV5-6	.	15	TRBJ2-4	CASSLVGAAKNIQYF	TGTGCCAGCAGCCTGGTGGGGGCGGCCAAAAACATTCAGTACTTC
.	TRBV10-3	TRBD1	15	TRBJ2-2	CAIRPTGENTGELFF	TGTGCCATCAGGCCGACAGGGGAGAACACCGGGGAGCTGTTTTTT
.	TRBV5-1	.	14	TRBJ2-2	CASSVGLNTGELFF	TGCGCCAGCAGCGTCGGACTTAACACCGGGGAGCTGTTTTTT
.	TRBV7-2	.	16	TRBJ1-1	CASSLAGQGRNTEAFF	TGTGCCAGCAGCTTAGCGGGCCAGGGTAGGAACACTGAAGCTTTCTTT
.	TRBV28	.	13	TRBJ1-2	CASSLYTGFGYTF	TGTGCCAGCAGTTTATACACAGGGTTTGGCTACACCTTC
.	TRBV14	TRBD1	17	TRBJ2-7	CASSLRPGQGSPYEQYF	TGTGCCAGCAGCCTACGGCCGGGACAGGGTTCCCCCTACGAGCAGTACTTC
.	TRBV9	.	14	TRBJ2-1	CASSVGVSGNEQFF	TGTGCCAGCAGCGTAGGAGTTTCTGGGAATGAGCAGTTCTTC
.	TRBV5-4	TRBD2	15	TRBJ2-3	CASSLRGGNTDTQYF	TGTGCCAGCAGCTTACGCGGGGGGAACACAGATACGCAGTATTTT
once	TRBV25-1	.	13	TRBJ1-6	CASSTGRASPLHF	TGTGCCAGCAGTACAGGGAGAGCTTCACCCCTCCACTTT
.	TRBV6-5	.	12	TRBJ1-2	CASSRPNYGYTF	TGTGCCAGCAGTCGCCCTAACTATGGCTACACCTTC
few	TRBV6-2/TRBV6-3	.	14	TRBJ2-7	CASSYSGSSYEQYF	TGTGCCAGCAGTTACTCAGGGAGCTCCTACGAGCAGTACTTC
.	TRBV24-1	.	15	TRBJ1-1	CATRTDRDCHTEAFF	TGTGCCACCAGAACAGACCGGGACTGCCACACTGAAGCTTTCTTT
.	TRBV12-3/TRBV12-4	TRBD1	13	TRBJ1-2	CASSLNTGEGYTF	TGTGCCAGCAGTTTGAATACAGGGGAAGGCTACACCTTC
once	TRBV5-1	.	14	TRBJ1-1	CASGPRAENTEAFF	TGCGCCAGCGGCCCCAGGGCAGAGAACACTGAAGCTTTCTTT
.	TRBV24-1	.	16	TRBJ1-1	CATSDLAGPMNTEAFF	TGTGCCACCAGTGATTTGGCCGGGCCCATGAACACTGAAGCTTTCTTT
.	TRBV20-1	TRBD2	15	TRBJ2-3	CSASLRGGAGDTQYF	TGCAGTGCTAGTCTCCGCGGGGGGGCCGGAGATACGCAGTATTTT
.	TRBV30	.	15	TRBJ1-2	CACERTGKRDYGYTF	TGTGCCTGCGAACGTACGGGGAAGCGGGACTATGGCTACACCTTC
.	TRBV5-1	TRBD2	15	TRBJ2-7	CASSLTSGGAEEQYF	TGCGCCAGCAGCTTGACTAGCGGGGGGGCGGAAGAGCAGTACTTC
.	TRBV5-5	TRBD1	14	TRBJ1-1	CASSDQGANTEAFF	TGTGCCAGCAGCGATCAGGGGGCTAACACTGAAGCTTTCTTT
.	TRBV10-3	.	14	TRBJ1-6	CAINSQEDNSPLHF	TGTGCCATCAATTCACAGGAGGATAATTCACCCCTCCACTTT
.	TRBV5-6	TRBD1	14	TRBJ1-2	CASSLVQGGYGYTF	TGTGCCAGCAGCTTGGTACAGGGGGGCTATGGCTACACCTTC
.	TRBV9	.	15	TRBJ1-5	CASSATTGSGQPQHF	TGTGCCAGCAGCGCCACCACAGGGAGCGGACAGCCCCAGCATTTT
.	TRBV30	TRBD1	14	TRBJ1-2	CAWGTGKGSYGYTF	TGTGCCTGGGGGACAGGGAAGGGTAGCTATGGCTACACCTTC
.	TRBV4-1	TRBD1	15	TRBJ1-5	CASSLRTGGYQPQHF	TGCGCCAGCAGCCTGAGGACAGGGGGTTATCAGCCCCAGCATTTT
.	TRBV4-1	TRBD1	16	TRBJ1-6	CASSQGRTGRDSPLHF	TGCGCCAGCAGCCAAGGTCGGACAGGGCGAGATTCACCCCTCCACTTT
.	TRBV5-1	TRBD1	13	TRBJ1-2	CASSTGTGGGYTF	TGCGCCAGCAGCACCGGGACAGGGGGTGGCTACACCTTC
.	TRBV7-2	.	13	TRBJ1-1	CASSLRAPTEAFF	TGTGCCAGCAGCTTAAGGGCCCCGACTGAAGCTTTCTTT
.	TRBV4-3	TRBD1	14	TRBJ2-7	CASSLGTGEYEQYF	TGCGCCAGCAGCCTCGGGACAGGGGAATACGAGCAGTACTTC
.	TRBV3-1/TRBV3-2	.	13	TRBJ2-3	CASSQTGIGTQYF	TGTGCCAGCAGCCAAACAGGGATTGGTACGCAGTATTTT
.	TRBV4-3	.	16	TRBJ2-7	CASSRRRGGLSYEQYF	TGCGCCAGCAGCCGGCGCCGGGGCGGTTTGTCCTACGAGCAGTACTTC
.	TRBV5-5	.	14	TRBJ1-1	CASSFDSLNTEAFF	TGTGCCAGCAGCTTTGACAGCCTTAACACTGAAGCTTTCTTT
.	TRBV18	.	14	TRBJ2-1	CASSPTSSYNEQFF	TGTGCCAGCTCACCGACCAGCTCCTACAATGAGCAGTTCTTC
.	TRBV29-1	.	13	TRBJ2-1	CSAAPGLPNEQFF	TGCAGCGCCGCGCCGGGATTACCCAATGAGCAGTTCTTC